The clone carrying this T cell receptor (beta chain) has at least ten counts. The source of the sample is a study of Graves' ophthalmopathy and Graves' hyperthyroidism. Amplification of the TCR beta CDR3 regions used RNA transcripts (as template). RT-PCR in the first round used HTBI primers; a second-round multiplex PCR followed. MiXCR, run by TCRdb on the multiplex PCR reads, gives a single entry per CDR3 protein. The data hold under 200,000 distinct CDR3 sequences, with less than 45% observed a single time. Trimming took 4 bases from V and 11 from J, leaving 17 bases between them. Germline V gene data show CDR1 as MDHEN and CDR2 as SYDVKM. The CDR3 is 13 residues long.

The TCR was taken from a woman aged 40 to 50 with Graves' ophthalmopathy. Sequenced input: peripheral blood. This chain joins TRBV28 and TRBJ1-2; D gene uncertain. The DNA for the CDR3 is TGTGCCAGCAGTTCAGGCGATGCCTTGTGGTACACCTTC. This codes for CASSSGDALWYTF.